This entry is about one T cell receptor (delta chain). Antigen specificity is unknown. This sample is part of a study of Vδ1+ human thymocytes. Extracted RNA was reverse transcribed into cDNA. The CDR3 regions were amplified by multiplex PCR from V-gene primers to a constant-region primer. TCRdb reprocessed the multiplex PCR reads using CATT. The sample records tens of thousands of delta-chain clones, 25% to 35% being singletons. The germline V gene encodes CDR1 TSWWSYY and CDR2 QGS. The ends lost 2 bases at V and 2 bases at J; junction bases unmatched: 27. The CDR3 totals 23 residues. Purity of the sorted Vdelta1+ thymocytes ranged from roughly 98% to 99.6%. Study outcomes and limitations: Unexpected Vdelta2 sequences could cause misinterpretation of bulk repertoire data. Unlike peripheral blood Vdelta1+ controls, thymic delta-chain sequences included 15% to 25% Vdelta2 and few Vdelta3. In the thymus, TRG and TRD repertoires looked highly polyclonal with Gaussian CDR3 lengths.

Material: Vdelta1+ gamma-delta thymocytes from the thymus. As to subset: FACS-sorted CD3+ TCRalphabeta- TCRVdelta1+ TCRVdelta2- thymocytes. The sequence derives from a boy less than two years old who had congenital heart surgery. The chain has TRDV1 and TRDJ1; 9 bases fit TRDD3. This CDR3 reads CALGEMGLRGYAFSVAGTDKLIF. The CDR3 DNA is TGTGCTCTTGGGGAAATGGGACTAAGGGGATACGCGTTTTCTGTTGCCGGGACCGATAAACTCATCTTT.